This T cell receptor (beta chain) was retrieved from a study of identical twins. TCRdb fed the 5' RACE reads into MiXCR, producing one record per CDR3 protein. In the table there are approximately 190,000 distinct CDR3 sequences, 15% to 20% of which are singletons. The CDR3 contains 11 residues. Trimming removed 1 base from V and 6 bases from J, with 4 bases in between. CDR1 is SEHNR and CDR2 is FQNEAQ in the germline V gene (reference sequence). The same data also went into a second study, on T cells expressing NK-cell markers. That work contributes: The CD3+CD56-NKG2C+ fraction of several donors was also led by these clonotypes.

The rearrangement joins TRBV7-9 to TRBJ2-7, with D unclear. Sequenced material: CD8+ T cells sorted from blood. The origin of this receptor is a woman aged 18-35 years in good health. As DNA, the CDR3 is TGTGCCAGCAGCTTAGAGAGCGAGCAGTACTTC. Its translation: CASSLESEQYF. The full variable domain, in which reference TRBV7-9 and TRBJ2-7 provide the parts outside the CDR3, is DTGVSQNPRHKITKRGQNVTFRCDPISEHNRLYWYRQTLGQGPEFLTYFQNEAQLEKSRLLSDRFSAERPKGSFSTLEIQRTEQGDSAMYLCASSLESEQYFGPGTRLTVT.